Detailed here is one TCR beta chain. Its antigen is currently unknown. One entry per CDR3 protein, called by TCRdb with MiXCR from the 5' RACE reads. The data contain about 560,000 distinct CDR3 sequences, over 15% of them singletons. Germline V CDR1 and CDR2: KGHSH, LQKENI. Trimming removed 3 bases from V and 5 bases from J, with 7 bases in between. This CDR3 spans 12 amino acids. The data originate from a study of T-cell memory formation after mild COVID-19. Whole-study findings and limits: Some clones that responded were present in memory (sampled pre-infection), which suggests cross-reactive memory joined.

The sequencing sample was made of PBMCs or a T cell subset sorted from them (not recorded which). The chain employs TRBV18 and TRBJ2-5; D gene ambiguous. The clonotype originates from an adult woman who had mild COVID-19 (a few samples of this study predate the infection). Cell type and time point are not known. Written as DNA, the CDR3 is TGTGCCAGCTCACCGAATGAGGAGACCCAGTACTTC. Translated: CASSPNEETQYF.